Listed here is a single T cell receptor beta chain. The antigen is unknown. V was trimmed by 5 bases and J by 6 bases, leaving 17 bases between them. The CDR3 loop spans 15 amino acids. From germline, CDR1 is SGHRS and CDR2 YFSETQ. The donors (healthy individuals) were bone marrow donors. Amplification used 60 Vbeta primers and 13 Jbeta primers. Using immunoSEQ multiplex PCR, the repertoire was profiled, and TCRdb retains in-frame clones only, with some absent. The sample contains some 200,000 clones, 70% to 80% of which appear only once. These data originate in a study of cytomegalovirus exposure and HLA in healthy donors. Study-wide context: Earlier sequencing of about 179 million T cells yielded 120 million or so unique TCR beta sequences. General observations from the study: A later analysis found TCR association rates differed by HLA locus, highest for DRB1 and lowest for HLA-C. The study found most TCR sequences rare, yet found some public TCRs in many donors.

The rearrangement uses TRBV5-1 and TRBJ1-4, with unresolved D. Material: PBMCs. This TCR was sampled from a woman between 55 and 75 years old in good health and CMV-seropositive. The CDR3 sequence: CASRPDEVAHEKLFF. The CDR3 bases are TGCGCCAGCAGACCTGACGAGGTCGCACATGAAAAACTGTTTTTT.